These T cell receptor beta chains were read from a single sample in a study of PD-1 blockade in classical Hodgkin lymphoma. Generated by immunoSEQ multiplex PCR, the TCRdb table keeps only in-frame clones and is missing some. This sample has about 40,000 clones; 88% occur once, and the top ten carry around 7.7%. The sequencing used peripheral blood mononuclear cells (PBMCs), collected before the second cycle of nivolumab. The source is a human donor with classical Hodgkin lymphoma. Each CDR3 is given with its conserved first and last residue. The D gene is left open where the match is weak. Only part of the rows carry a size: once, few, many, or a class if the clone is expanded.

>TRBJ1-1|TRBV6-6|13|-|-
TGTGCCAGCAGTAACTGGGCAGCTGCTGAAGCTTTCTTT
CASSNWAAAEAFF
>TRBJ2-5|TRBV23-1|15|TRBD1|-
TGCGCCAGCAGTCAAGAAAGGGGGCCGCGAGAGACCCAGTACTTC
CASSQERGPRETQYF
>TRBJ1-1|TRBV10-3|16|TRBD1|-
TGTGCCATCAGTGAGGTAACAGGGGGCCGATCGACTGAAGCTTTCTTT
CAISEVTGGRSTEAFF
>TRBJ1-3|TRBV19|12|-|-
TGTGCCAGTAGTATAAAAGGAAACACCATATATTTT
CASSIKGNTIYF
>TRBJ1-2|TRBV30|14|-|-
TGTGCCTGGGAGTGGAGACGGGCCCTATATGGCTACACCTTC
CAWEWRRALYGYTF
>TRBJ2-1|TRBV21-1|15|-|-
TGTGCCAGCACCTCGGACACCGAAATATACAATGAGCAGTTCTTC
CASTSDTEIYNEQFF
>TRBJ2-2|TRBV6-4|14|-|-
TGTGCCAGCAGTCGGGACACCTACACCGGGGAGCTGTTTTTT
CASSRDTYTGELFF
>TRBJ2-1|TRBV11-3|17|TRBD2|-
TGTGCCAGCAGCTTCGGTGGTAGCGGGAGCTACTACAATGAGCAGTTCTTC
CASSFGGSGSYYNEQFF
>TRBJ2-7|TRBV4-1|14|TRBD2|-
TGCGCCAGCAGCTCGCTAGCGGGAGGTAACGAGCAGTACTTC
CASSSLAGGNEQYF
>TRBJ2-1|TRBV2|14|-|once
TGTGCCAGCACTACCCAAATGGGTGTCAATGAGCAGTTCTTC
CASTTQMGVNEQFF
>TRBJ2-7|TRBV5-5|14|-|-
TGTGCCAGCAGCTTGGAAATTGTTGTCCACGAGCAGTACTTC
CASSLEIVVHEQYF
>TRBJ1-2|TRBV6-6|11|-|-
TGTGCCAGCAATGGCGGGGGTGGCTACACCTTC
CASNGGGGYTF
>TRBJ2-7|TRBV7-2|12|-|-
TGTGCCAGCAATTGGGTGGGGTACGAGCAGTACTTC
CASNWVGYEQYF
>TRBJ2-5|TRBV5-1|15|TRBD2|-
TGCGCCAGCAGCTTGGTTCTAGCGGAACAAGAGACCCAGTACTTC
CASSLVLAEQETQYF
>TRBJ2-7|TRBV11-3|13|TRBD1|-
TGTGCCAGCAGCCTTCTTACAGGGGCCGAGCAGTACTTC
CASSLLTGAEQYF
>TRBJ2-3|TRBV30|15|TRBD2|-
TGTGCCTGGAGTGTACTAAGCGGGAGTACAGATACGCAGTATTTT
CAWSVLSGSTDTQYF
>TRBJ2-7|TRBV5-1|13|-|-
TGCGCCAGCAGCCCAGGGGATTCCTACGAGCAGTACTTC
CASSPGDSYEQYF
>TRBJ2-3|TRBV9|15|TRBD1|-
TGTGCCAGCAGCGATTGGGACAGCTGGGGAGATACGCAGTATTTT
CASSDWDSWGDTQYF
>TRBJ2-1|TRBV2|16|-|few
TGTGCCAGCAGTGAAGGGGTTAGCGGCTGGGGGAATGAGCAGTTCTTC
CASSEGVSGWGNEQFF
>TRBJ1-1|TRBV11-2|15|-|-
TGTGCCAGCAGCTTAGAGGGCAGGTTAGGCACTGAAGCTTTCTTT
CASSLEGRLGTEAFF
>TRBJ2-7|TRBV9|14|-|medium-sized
TGTGCCAGCAGCGTAGGAGTAGCTCCCTACGAGCAGTACTTC
CASSVGVAPYEQYF
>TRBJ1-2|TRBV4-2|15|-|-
TGTGCCAGCAGCCGACCCATGGGGATTAGCTATGGCTACACCTTC
CASSRPMGISYGYTF
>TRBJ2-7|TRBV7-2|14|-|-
TGTGCCAGCAGCTTTGACAAAAGGCTCTACGAGCAGTACTTC
CASSFDKRLYEQYF
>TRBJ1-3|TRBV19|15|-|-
TGTGCCAGTAGCGTACAAGCACTATCTGGAAACACCATATATTTT
CASSVQALSGNTIYF
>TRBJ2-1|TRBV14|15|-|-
TGTGCCAGCAGCCAAGCAGCGGGGACATACAATGAGCAGTTCTTC
CASSQAAGTYNEQFF
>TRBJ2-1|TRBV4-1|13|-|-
TGCGCCAGCAGCCATGGACTAAGCTATGAGCAGTTCTTC
CASSHGLSYEQFF
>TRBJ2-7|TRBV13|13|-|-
TGTGCCAGCAGCCTCGACGGAATTTACGAGCAGTACTTC
CASSLDGIYEQYF
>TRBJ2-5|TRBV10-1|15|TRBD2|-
TGCGCCAGCAGTGACTCCGGGACTAGCACAAAGACCCAGTACTTC
CASSDSGTSTKTQYF
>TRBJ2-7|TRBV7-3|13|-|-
TGTGCCAGCAGCCGGACTGCAACCTACGAGCAGTACTTC
CASSRTATYEQYF
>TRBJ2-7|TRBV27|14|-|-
TGTGCCAGCAGTTTACTAGCGACTTCCTACGAGCAGTACTTC
CASSLLATSYEQYF
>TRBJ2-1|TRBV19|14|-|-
TGTGCCAGTAGTATCCGAGGGATTTACAATGAGCAGTTCTTC
CASSIRGIYNEQFF
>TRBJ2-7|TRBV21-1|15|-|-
TGTGCCAGCAGCAAAGTCTGCCCCAGTAGGTACGAGCAGTACTTC
CASSKVCPSRYEQYF
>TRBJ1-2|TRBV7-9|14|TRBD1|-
TGTGCCAGCAGCTGGACAGGGGCTAACTATGGCTACACCTTC
CASSWTGANYGYTF
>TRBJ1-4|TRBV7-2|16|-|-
TGTGCCAGCAGCCATACAGGGTTGATTACTAATGAAAAACTGTTTTTT
CASSHTGLITNEKLFF
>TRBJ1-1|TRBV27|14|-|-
TGTGCCAGTTCTTTTTTGACGAGCGGTACTGAAGCTTTCTTT
CASSFLTSGTEAFF
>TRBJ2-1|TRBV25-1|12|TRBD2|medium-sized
TGTGCCAGCAGTGTGAGCGGGAGTGGGCAGTTCTTC
CASSVSGSGQFF
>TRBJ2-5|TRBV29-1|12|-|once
TGCAGCGCTAAGACCGAAGGTGAGACCCAGTACTTC
CSAKTEGETQYF
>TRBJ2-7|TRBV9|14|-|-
TGTGCCAGCAGCACGCGACAGGGAGGCTACGAGCAGTACTTC
CASSTRQGGYEQYF
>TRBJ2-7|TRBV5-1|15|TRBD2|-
TGCGCCAGCAGCTTGTTGCCTAGCGGGAGAAACGAGCAGTACTTC
CASSLLPSGRNEQYF
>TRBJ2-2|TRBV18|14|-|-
TGTGCCAGCTCACCACGAGGGGCGGACGGGGAGCTGTTTTTT
CASSPRGADGELFF
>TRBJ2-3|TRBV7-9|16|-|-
TGTGCCAGCAGCTTAGCGCGCGCGACTAGCACAGATACGCAGTATTTT
CASSLARATSTDTQYF
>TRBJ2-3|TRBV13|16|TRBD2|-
TGTGCCAGCAGCTCTTGGACTAGCGGGAGTGGAGATACGCAGTATTTT
CASSSWTSGSGDTQYF
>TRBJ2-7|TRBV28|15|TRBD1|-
TGTGCCATGGCCGGGGCCGGGACAGGGGGCTACGAGCAGTACTTC
CAMAGAGTGGYEQYF
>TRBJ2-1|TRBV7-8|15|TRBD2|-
TGTGCCAGCAGCCCTACGGGGACTAGCAACAATGAGCAGTTCTTC
CASSPTGTSNNEQFF
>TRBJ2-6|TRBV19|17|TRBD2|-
TGTGCCAGTAGTATTCGGGAGGGCCGAGCTGGGGCCAACGTCCTGACTTTC
CASSIREGRAGANVLTF
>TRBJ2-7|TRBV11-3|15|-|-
TGTGCCAGCAGCTTGATGGCCGGCCCCTCCTACGAGCAGTACTTC
CASSLMAGPSYEQYF
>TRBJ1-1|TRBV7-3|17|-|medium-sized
TGTGCCAGCAGCTTAACGTTACTCGGGGGGTCAAACACTGAAGCTTTCTTT
CASSLTLLGGSNTEAFF
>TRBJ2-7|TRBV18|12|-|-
TGTGCCAGCTCACCAACTAACTACGAGCAGTACTTC
CASSPTNYEQYF
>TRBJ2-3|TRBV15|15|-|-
TGTGCCACCAGCAGCGTAATAGAGGACACAGATACGCAGTATTTT
CATSSVIEDTDTQYF
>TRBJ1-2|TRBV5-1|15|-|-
TGCGCCAGCAGCTTGGCTCCGGGAGTTAACTATGGCTACACCTTC
CASSLAPGVNYGYTF
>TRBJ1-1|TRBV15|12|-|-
TGTGCCACCAGCAGAGATATGGTAGGAGCTTTCTTT
CATSRDMVGAFF
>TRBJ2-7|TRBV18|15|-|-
TGTGCCAGCTCACCCGAGACGGCCCCGGCCTACGAGCAGTACTTC
CASSPETAPAYEQYF
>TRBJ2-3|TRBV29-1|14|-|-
TGCAGCACACTACTCGGACAGTTCACAGATACGCAGTATTTT
CSTLLGQFTDTQYF
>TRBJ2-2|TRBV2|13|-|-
TGTGCCAGCAGCAGCTCAAGGGCTGGGGAGCTGTTTTTT
CASSSSRAGELFF
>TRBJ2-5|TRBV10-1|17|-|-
TGCGCCAGCAGTTCCGGGACACAATATAGGAGTCGGGAGACCCAGTACTTC
CASSSGTQYRSRETQYF
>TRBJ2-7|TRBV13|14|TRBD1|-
TGTGCCAGCAGCTCGGGACAGGGCCCTCTTCAGCAGTACTTC
CASSSGQGPLQQYF